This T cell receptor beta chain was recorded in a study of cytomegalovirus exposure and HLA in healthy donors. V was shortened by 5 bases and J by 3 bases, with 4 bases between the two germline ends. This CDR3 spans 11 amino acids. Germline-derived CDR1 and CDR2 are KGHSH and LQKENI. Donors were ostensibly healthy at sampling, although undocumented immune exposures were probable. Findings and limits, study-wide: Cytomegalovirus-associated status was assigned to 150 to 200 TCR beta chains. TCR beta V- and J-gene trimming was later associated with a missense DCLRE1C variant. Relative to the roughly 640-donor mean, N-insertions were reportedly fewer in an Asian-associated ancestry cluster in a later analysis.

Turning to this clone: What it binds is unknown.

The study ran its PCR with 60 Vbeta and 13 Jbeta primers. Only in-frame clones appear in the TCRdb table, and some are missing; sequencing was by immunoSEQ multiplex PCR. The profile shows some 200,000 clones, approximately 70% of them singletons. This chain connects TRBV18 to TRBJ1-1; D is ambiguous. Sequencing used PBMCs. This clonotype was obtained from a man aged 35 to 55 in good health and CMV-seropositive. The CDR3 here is CASSFDTEAFF. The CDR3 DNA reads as TGTGCCAGCTCATTCGACACTGAAGCTTTCTTT.